Following are 14 T cell receptor beta chains from one sample sequenced in a study of T cell changes during pregnancy in multiple sclerosis. Measured with immunoSEQ multiplex PCR; TCRdb has only the in-frame clones, and not every one. The table lists around 12,000 clones, about 88% of them singletons. The starting material was CD8+ T cells from peripheral blood mononuclear cells, obtained in the second trimester of pregnancy. These receptor sequences come from a female donor in good health, enrolled as a control in a pregnancy study.

This chain connects TRBV6-5 to TRBJ1-2; D is possibly TRBD1 (5 bases). The CDR3 loop spans 14 amino acids. Trimming took 4 bases from V and 4 from J, leaving 13 bases between them. The germline V gene encodes CDR1 MNHEY and CDR2 SVGAGI. The CDR3 here is CASSSFQGLYGYTF. The CDR3, as DNA: TGTGCCAGCAGTTCGTTTCAGGGTCTCTATGGCTACACCTTC.

The table lists this clone with a few counts. V and J are TRBV6-1 and TRBJ2-7; 11 nucleotides align to TRBD2. In germline, CDR1 is MNHNS, CDR2 SASEGT. CDR3 length equals 15 residues. The V gene end was trimmed by 1 base and the J gene end by 5 bases; junction bases not matched to a gene: 4. CDR3 sequence: CASSEELAGANEQYF. CDR3 in DNA: TGTGCCAGCAGTGAAGAACTAGCGGGAGCAAACGAGCAGTACTTC.

This chain joins TRBV6-1 and TRBJ2-3; TRBD2 matches 11 bases. Germline CDR1 and CDR2: MNHNS and SASEGT. There are 16 residues in the CDR3. The ends lost 2 bases at V and 6 bases at J; junction bases unmatched: 7. The CDR3 nucleotides read TGTGCCAGCAGTGAAATTAGCGGGGGGGGTTGGGATACGCAGTATTTT. This sequence encodes CASSEISGGGWDTQYF.

J is TRBJ2-5 and V is TRBV6-5, with 11 positions matching TRBD2. The J call is in doubt because the DNA end fits TRBJ2-7 better. The CDR3 is made up of 15 amino acids. The germline gives CDR1 MNHEY, CDR2 SVGAGI. The DNA of the CDR3 is TGTGCCAGCAGTGTTAGCGGGGGGGACTCCTACGAGCAGTACTTC. This sequence encodes CASSVSGGDSYEQYF.

V gene TRBV11-2 combines with J gene TRBJ2-7; D is uncertain. The ends were cut back, 1 base at V and 0 bases at J, with 10 bases in the middle. The CDR3 has 15 residues. The germline gives CDR1 SGHAT, CDR2 FQNNGV. The CDR3 loop is CASSLGVSISYEQYF. In DNA form, the CDR3 reads TGTGCCAGCAGCTTAGGAGTTTCGATCTCCTACGAGCAGTACTTC.

The CDR3 here is CASSYTSGGADTQYF. DNA of the CDR3: TGTGCCAGCAGTTACACTAGCGGGGGGGCAGATACGCAGTATTTT. The chain employs TRBV6-6 and TRBJ2-3; 13 bases agree with TRBD2. Germline V gene sequence: CDR1 MNHNY, CDR2 SVGAGI (reference sequence). V trimming: 2 bases; J trimming: 4 bases; junction bases outside the gene matches: 0. The CDR3 has 15 residues.

This clone was seen only once. J is TRBJ2-3 and V is TRBV4-2; D is undetermined. Germline V CDR1 and CDR2: LGHNA, YNFKEQ. With 4 bases removed from V and 4 bases from J, the gap between germline ends came to 9 bases. The CDR3 extends over 13 amino acids. CDR3: CASSPHLADTQYF. The CDR3 coding sequence is TGTGCCAGCAGCCCTCATCTAGCAGATACGCAGTATTTT.

V gene TRBV5-1 combines with J gene TRBJ1-1, with D perhaps matching TRBD1 (5 bases). V lost 6 bases to trimming and J lost 0 bases, with 21 bases between them. Germline CDR1 and CDR2: SGHRS and YFSETQ. This CDR3 region has 17 residues. CDR3 bases: TGCGCCAGCAAAGGCAGCTTGGGGCATAGCATGAACACTGAAGCTTTCTTT. It specifies CASKGSLGHSMNTEAFF.

The chain recombines TRBV9 with TRBJ2-3; D gene uncertain. V shed 0 bases and J shed 2 bases, with 4 bases lying between them. The CDR3 has 13 amino acids. In germline, CDR1 is SGDLS, CDR2 YYNGEE. The CDR3 DNA reads as TGTGCCAGCAGCGTAGTCTTCACAGATACGCAGTATTTT. The encoded protein is CASSVVFTDTQYF.

The CDR3 here is CASSLGAGMNTEAFF. CDR3 bases: TGTGCCAGCAGCTTAGGTGCAGGGATGAACACTGAAGCTTTCTTT. The chain carries TRBV13 and TRBJ1-1; D is perhaps TRBD1 (5 bases). Trimming cost V 0 bases and J 0 bases, with 8 bases left between them. There are 15 residues in the CDR3. The germline V gene encodes CDR1 PRHDT and CDR2 FYEKMQ (reference sequence).

This clone has more than one count but fewer than ten. The chain employs TRBV2 and TRBJ2-4; 8 bases align to TRBD2. The length of the CDR3 is 15 residues. In germline, CDR1 is SNHLY, CDR2 FYNNEI. J gave up 1 base and V 6 bases, and 5 bases lay outside the gene matches. The CDR3 DNA is TGTGCCAGCAGGCTAGCGGGTGGGGCCAAAAACATTCAGTACTTC. The encoded protein is CASRLAGGAKNIQYF.

CDR3 sequence reads: CASSQDSGKGYTF. The CDR3 coding sequence is TGCGCCAGCAGCCAAGATTCAGGGAAGGGCTACACCTTC. The genes are TRBV4-1 and TRBJ1-2, with D possibly matching TRBD1 (5 bases). Germline values: CDR1 MGHRA, CDR2 YSYEKL. V lost 0 bases to trimming and J lost 8 bases, with 10 bases between them. The CDR3 is made up of 13 amino acids.

The V and J genes are TRBV30 and TRBJ2-7; 11 nucleotides align to TRBD1. Germline loops: CDR1 GTSNPN, CDR2 SVGIG (reference sequence). Unmatched junction bases numbered 4, after V lost 3 bases and J lost 6 bases. The CDR3 runs 13 residues. The CDR3 DNA sequence: TGTGCCTGGAGCCGGGACAGGGGGGCCGAGCAGTACTTC. Translation gives CAWSRDRGAEQYF.

Comments on this clone: The sample holds other DNA sequences that translate to the same CDR3. The J gene is TRBJ2-7, the V gene TRBV19; no clear D gene. CDR3 size: 14 residues. Trimming took 4 bases from V and 0 from J, leaving 10 bases between them. Germline-derived CDR1 and CDR2 are LNHDA and SQIVND (reference sequence). The CDR3: CASSSRTNSYEQYF. The CDR3 DNA reads as TGTGCCAGTAGTAGCAGAACTAACTCCTACGAGCAGTACTTC.